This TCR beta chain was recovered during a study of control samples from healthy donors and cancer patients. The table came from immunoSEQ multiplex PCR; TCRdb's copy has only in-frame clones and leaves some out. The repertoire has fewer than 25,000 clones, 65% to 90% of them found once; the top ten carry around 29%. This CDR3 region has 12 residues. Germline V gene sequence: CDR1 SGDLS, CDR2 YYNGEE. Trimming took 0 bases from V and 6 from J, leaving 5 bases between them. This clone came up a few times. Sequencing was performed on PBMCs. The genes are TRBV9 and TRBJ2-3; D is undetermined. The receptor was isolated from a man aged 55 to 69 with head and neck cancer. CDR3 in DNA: TGTGCCAGCAGCGTAGTCGGGGATACGCAGTATTTT. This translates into CASSVVGDTQYF.